The 2 T cell receptor beta chains listed next were all sequenced from one sample in a study of cytomegalovirus exposure and HLA in healthy donors. It was with 60 Vbeta and 13 Jbeta primers that the PCR ran. Some clones are missing from TCRdb's copy, which holds only in-frame ones; the method was immunoSEQ multiplex PCR. The data hold under 200,000 clones, with about three quarters observed a single time. The sample comprised PBMCs. These receptors all come from a female donor in good health and CMV-seronegative.

The chain recombines TRBV9 with TRBJ2-7; 9 bases fit TRBD1. Germline CDR1 reads SGDLS; CDR2 reads YYNGEE. The J segment lost 6 bases and the V segment lost 3 bases, leaving 13 bases of the junction unmatched. The CDR3 sequence is 16 residues long. Here the CDR3 DNA reads TGTGCCAGCAGCGACAGGGGGACGGACAGGGGTTCCGAGCAGTACTTC. Protein product: CASSDRGTDRGSEQYF.

This chain links TRBV9 with TRBJ1-3; TRBD1 agrees at 7 bases. This CDR3 has 17 residues. Per the germline V gene, CDR1 is SGDLS and CDR2 is YYNGEE. After removal of 3 bases from V and 1 base from J, the junction contained 10 bases not matched to a gene. The CDR3 DNA follows: TGTGCCAGCAGCGCGACCATAGACAGGGTTTCTGGAAACACCATATATTTT. Its protein product is CASSATIDRVSGNTIYF.